This T cell receptor beta chain derives from a study of T cell repertoires in cytomegalovirus infection (dated by TCRdb to the late 2010s). In the study overall: Alongside well-studied HLA-B-restricted epitopes, the peptide stimulations were aimed at recently identified HLA-C-restricted CMV epitopes, whose presentation resists viral immunomodulation. Because public TCR beta signatures pointed to carriage of CMV infection together with the matching HLA type, the HLA type of each donor mattered for the analysis. The paper as a whole reports these results and caveats: The ex vivo response was dominated by HLA-C-restricted CMV-specific TCR beta clonotypes, and the single most frequent clonotype in two of eight donors was supplied by these HLA-C-restricted clonotypes. In both this cohort and an independent roughly 400-donor cohort, the cumulative frequency of public TCR beta family members distinguished carriers of CMV infection plus the relevant HLA type.

Regarding this clonotype: Its binding antigen is unknown. The sample holds no much larger clone one base away, and base qualities are not on file.

Instrument used: Illumina HiSeq 1500. TCRdb reprocessing: public reads trimmed at Q25 with fastp, clones called with MiXCR, in-frame beta chains kept. Rows with one shared CDR3 protein collapse into an entry with the most common genes and DNA. The sample yields some 940,000 distinct CDR3 sequences; around 30% were counted once. The ten largest clones take up more than 12% of the sample. The treatment or condition label here, explained by the study, means: in vitro stimulation with specific CMV peptide epitopes to enrich CMV-specific T cells. CDR1 and CDR2, per the germline V gene, are SGHVS and FNYEAQ. Trimming removed 7 bases from V and 4 bases from J, leaving 18 bases between the germline ends. The CDR3, cysteine through phenylalanine, is 15 amino acids long. Only the CDR3 DNA stays, 45 bases, in frame from base 1.

The source is a human donor in good health (CMV status not recorded). Some clones in this sample may be carry-over from other donors' samples. The source was cultured CD8+ T cells from PBMCs, collected from culture after CMV antigen stimulation. The chain links TRBV7-6 with TRBJ2-3; the D gene is perhaps TRBD1, on 6 matching bases. CDR3 region: CASNRYRVDPDTQYF. In nucleotides, the sequence is TGTGCCAGCAACCGATACAGGGTGGACCCAGATACGCAGTATTTT.